This T cell receptor (beta chain) is drawn from a study of graft-versus-host responses after intestinal transplantation. Study as a whole: All recipients got anti-thymocyte globulin induction, then tacrolimus and steroids for 3 to 4 years.

On this clone: Its antigen is not known. Other DNA sequences within the sample encode an identical CDR3.

TCRdb keeps only in-frame clones here, not all; method: immunoSEQ multiplex PCR. The repertoire holds approximately 90,000 clones, with roughly 90% as singletons. V was clipped by 5 bases and J by 3 bases, with 13 bases between them. The germline V gene encodes CDR1 MNHEY and CDR2 SMNVEV (reference sequence). The CDR3 runs 15 residues. General study findings and limits: Recipient marrow showed GvH clones, some seen first in ileum or blood. Some patients had graft-donor T cell macrochimerism, and their allografts showed high graft-versus-host to host-versus-graft clonal ratios. Researchers found peak circulating GvH clone levels linked to early post-transplant HvG declines.

The chain combines TRBV27 with TRBJ1-4; possible D gene TRBD1, 6 bases. The origin of this receptor is a human donor who was the organ donor for an intestinal transplant. This specimen consisted of unstimulated CD4+ T cells sorted from spleen or lymph node cells, obtained before transplant. As DNA, the CDR3 is TGTGCCAGCAGTCCCAGACAGGCCTCTAATGAAAAACTGTTTTTT. Amino acids: CASSPRQASNEKLFF.